These T cell receptor beta chains were read from a single sample in a study of T-cell reconstitution after alpha-beta-depleted transplantation in children. TCRdb recomputed calls from the PCR reads with MiXCR, one row per CDR3 protein. The repertoire has a few hundred thousand distinct CDR3 sequences, around 9.9% of them found once; the top ten carry roughly 5.1%. The specimen comprised PBMCs from the stem cell graft donor, sampled from the stem cell graft. Source of these receptors: a human donor who donated a stem cell graft to a child with acute myeloid leukemia. CDR3s leave out the opening cysteine and the closing phenylalanine or tryptophan.

V gene,CDR3 protein
TRBV2,ASSVYTGELF
TRBV6-1,ASSALGNQPQH
TRBV29-1,SVEDEAEQF
TRBV10-2,ATNDWRDTQY
TRBV10-3,AISESAAGLKADTQY
TRBV5-1,ASSLEAGRTYEQY
TRBV20-1,SARVTGIYNEQF
TRBV7-8,ASSLVGLLRTSTDTQY
TRBV3-1,ASSPDRLGYT
TRBV20-1,SARTTLAGLETQY
TRBV12-3/TRBV12-4,ASSPDFFYNEQF
TRBV12-3/TRBV12-4,ASRADGYTEAF
TRBV11-2,ASSLGWSGNTIY
TRBV9,ASSVSGTANEKLF
TRBV6-1,ASSVVQALV
TRBV20-1,SAGEFRGDNEKLF